Shown below are 22 T cell receptor beta chains from a single sample sequenced in a study of regulatory T cells in long-lasting Graves disease. Specified time point: newly diagnosed GD, antithyroid drugs for less than 3 months. PBMC RNA was the source of the TCR library. Through Arm-PCR of CDR3 regions and iRepertoire HTBI primers, TCR beta libraries were built. TCRdb re-analysed the multiplex PCR reads in MiXCR, keeping a single row per CDR3 protein. The sample contains approximately 560,000 distinct CDR3 sequences, roughly 15% of which appear only once. These data were likewise used in another study, on T cells in Graves' hyperthyroidism and ophthalmopathy.

The specimen was peripheral blood mononuclear cells (PBMCs), collected at new diagnosis, from a patient treated with antithyroid drugs. These receptors were taken from a man aged 18 to 35 with Graves disease.

This clonotype occurred many times. V gene TRBV7-9 combines with J gene TRBJ2-3, with 11 bases fitting TRBD2. Germline V gene lookup returns CDR1 SEHNR and CDR2 FQNEAQ (reference sequence). This CDR3 has 16 amino acids. The V and J ends lost 0 bases and 6 bases, in that order; junction bases with no gene match: 5. The CDR3 sequence: CASSLAPASGRDTQYF. CDR3 DNA: TGTGCCAGCAGCTTAGCGCCGGCTAGCGGGAGGGATACGCAGTATTTT.

This clonotype was observed many times. The chain combines TRBV6-5 with TRBJ2-5; 10 positions match TRBD1. The CDR3 is 15 residues long. Germline CDR1 and CDR2: MNHEY and SVGAGI. With 2 bases clipped from V and 2 bases from J, the junction kept 2 bases outside the gene matches. The CDR3 DNA is TGTGCCAGCAGTTACCGGGACAGGGGTCAAGAGACCCAGTACTTC. Its translation is CASSYRDRGQETQYF.

This clonotype has only a few counts. This sequence joins TRBV19 and TRBJ2-2; 9 nucleotides line up with TRBD2. The CDR3 loop spans 17 amino acids. From germline, CDR1 is LNHDA and CDR2 SQIVND (reference sequence). V shed 3 bases and J 4 bases; nucleotides not matched to a gene: 9. Written as DNA, the CDR3 is TGTGCCAGTAGTATCGGTGGCGGGAGGGTCAGCACCGGGGAGCTGTTTTTT. This encodes CASSIGGGRVSTGELFF. Looking up the rest from reference TRBV19 and TRBJ2-2 gives the full variable domain: DGGITQSPKYLFRKEGQNVTLSCEQNLNHDAMYWYRQDPGQGLRLIYYSQIVNDFQKGDIAEGYSVSREKKESFPLTVTSAQKNPTAFYLCASSIGGGRVSTGELFFGEGSRLTVL.

The chain recombines TRBV12-3 or TRBV12-4 with TRBJ1-4, with D uncertain. With 7 bases removed from V and 7 bases from J, the gap between germline ends came to 22 bases. The CDR3 has 16 residues. As DNA, the CDR3 is TGTGCCAGCACCCCGGGCCGGGATAGGTACTTTGAAAAACTGTTTTTT. It yields the protein CASTPGRDRYFEKLFF.

The chain couples TRBV2 to TRBJ2-1; 8 nucleotides agree with TRBD2. Germline values: CDR1 SNHLY, CDR2 FYNNEI. The CDR3 length is 15 residues. Germline trimming cut 4 bases from V and 2 bases from J; bases unmatched to any gene: 4. This CDR3 is CASSGGSGTYNEQFF. Written as DNA, the CDR3 is TGTGCCAGCAGTGGAGGTAGCGGGACCTACAATGAGCAGTTCTTC.

The rearrangement links TRBV7-3 to TRBJ1-6; TRBD1 might be the D (5 bases). The CDR3 extends over 14 amino acids. V lost 5 bases and J lost 7, with 12 bases in between. Germline CDR1 and CDR2: SGHTA and FQGTGA. CDR3 nucleotides: TGTGCCAGCAGCCACGGGACCGTCAATTCACCCCTCCACTTT. It encodes CASSHGTVNSPLHF.

The sample holds a few counts of this clonotype. The rearrangement joins TRBV2 to TRBJ1-2, with D hard to call. V was clipped by 0 bases and J by 8 bases, with 10 bases between them. Germline V gene lookup returns CDR1 SNHLY and CDR2 FYNNEI. The CDR3 consists of 13 residues. The CDR3 is CASSEALRGGYTF. Written as DNA, the CDR3 is TGTGCCAGCAGTGAAGCGCTTCGGGGAGGCTACACCTTC.

The chain links TRBV6-1 to TRBJ2-7, with a weak D call TRBD1 (6 bases). This CDR3 comprises 14 residues. Trimming took off 8 bases at V and 4 bases at J, with 18 bases between the two ends. CDR1 MNHNS and CDR2 SASEGT come from the germline V gene. CDR3 sequence (DNA): TGTGCCAGCGGAGAAACGGGACACCTATACGAGCAGTACTTC. Translated, it gives CASGETGHLYEQYF.

This clonotype was picked up a small number of times. This chain joins TRBV7-9 and TRBJ2-3, with D unresolved. This CDR3 has 14 residues. V lost 7 bases, J lost 0 bases, and 11 bases lay in between. Germline CDR1 SEHNR, CDR2 FQNEAQ (reference sequence). The CDR3 nucleotides are TGTGCCAGCATAAAGGCAACAAGCACAGATACGCAGTATTTT. Residues: CASIKATSTDTQYF. Based on the CDR3 plus reference TRBV7-9 and TRBJ2-3, the full variable domain is DTGVSQNPRHKITKRGQNVTFRCDPISEHNRLYWYRQTLGQGPEFLTYFQNEAQLEKSRLLSDRFSAERPKGSFSTLEIQRTEQGDSAMYLCASIKATSTDTQYFGPGTRLTVL.

This clonotype showed up just a few times. The chain employs TRBV27 and TRBJ1-3; a possible D gene is TRBD1 (5 bases). The CDR3 loop spans 16 amino acids. V lost 5 bases to trimming and J lost 0 bases, with 14 bases between them. Germline V CDR1 and CDR2: MNHEY, SMNVEV (reference sequence). CDR3 region: CASSPRKGSSGNTIYF. CDR3 sequence (DNA): TGTGCCAGCAGTCCACGTAAGGGGAGCTCTGGAAACACCATATATTTT.

This clonotype was counted at least ten times. The chain combines TRBV12-3 or TRBV12-4 with TRBJ2-5, with 7 bases that match TRBD1. There are 16 residues in the CDR3. The trim removed 5 bases at V and 4 bases at J, leaving 13 bases unmatched. The CDR3 DNA reads TGTGCCAGCAGTCCATGGGACAGTCGGGCGGGAGAGACCCAGTACTTC. This gives the protein CASSPWDSRAGETQYF.

A few counts support this clonotype. This rearrangement joins TRBV7-9 to TRBJ1-2, with D uncertain. This CDR3 contains 13 residues. V gave up 1 base and J gave up 8 bases, with 11 bases separating them. The germline V gene has CDR1 SEHNR and CDR2 FQNEAQ (reference sequence). The CDR3 here is CASSLVLVEGYTF. CDR3 nucleotides: TGTGCCAGCAGCTTAGTTCTCGTCGAAGGCTACACCTTC.

This clonotype came up many times. V gene TRBV9 combines with J gene TRBJ2-1; D remains unclear. CDR3 length equals 14 residues. With 5 bases removed from V and 3 bases from J, the gap between germline ends came to 12 bases. Germline CDR1 reads SGDLS; CDR2 reads YYNGEE. The CDR3 DNA reads TGTGCCAGCAGTTCCGGTGGCAGCTACAATGAGCAGTTCTTC. The encoded protein is CASSSGGSYNEQFF.

Only a few counts were recorded for this clonotype. The J gene is TRBJ2-3, the V gene TRBV14; D is unresolved. The germline V gene encodes CDR1 SGHDN and CDR2 FVKESK. The V end was cut by 4 bases, the J end by 0 bases, with 11 bases between. CDR3 length equals 15 residues. As DNA, the CDR3 is TGTGCCAGCAGCCCTTTCTCTGTTAGCACAGATACGCAGTATTTT. Its translation is CASSPFSVSTDTQYF. Supplemented by reference TRBV14 and TRBJ2-3, the full variable domain reads EAGVTQFPSHSVIEKGQTVTLRCDPISGHDNLYWYRRVMGKEIKFLLHFVKESKQDESGMPNNRFLAERTGGTYSTLKVQPAELEDSGVYFCASSPFSVSTDTQYFGPGTRLTVL.

This clonotype was found many times. This CDR3 is CASSSRQGFSYEQYF. The CDR3 nucleotides are TGTGCCAGCAGTTCAAGACAGGGGTTTAGTTACGAGCAGTACTTC. The rearrangement joins TRBV6-5 to TRBJ2-7; TRBD1 matches at 8 bases. This CDR3 region has 15 residues. The J segment lost 4 bases and the V segment lost 4 bases, leaving 9 bases of the junction unmatched. The germline CDR1 and CDR2 sequences are MNHEY and SVGAGI.

This clonotype was counted many times. J is TRBJ2-7 and V is TRBV11-1; 9 bases fit TRBD2. The CDR3 is made up of 17 amino acids. V lost 4 bases and J lost 5; bases outside the gene matches: 15. Germline loops: CDR1 SGHAT, CDR2 FQDESV (reference sequence). The CDR3 loop is CASSSYAEAGLADEQYF. CDR3 coding DNA: TGTGCCAGCAGCTCTTACGCGGAGGCGGGACTAGCCGACGAGCAGTACTTC.

This clonotype was counted between two and nine times. The V call is TRBV7-2, the J call TRBJ1-1; D remains ambiguous. The V gene lost 5 bases and the J gene lost 1 base, with 14 bases spanning the gap. This CDR3 spans 15 amino acids. CDR1 is SGHTA and CDR2 is FQGNSA in the germline V gene. The CDR3 protein is CASSEGLLSNTEAFF. CDR3 nucleotide sequence: TGTGCCAGCAGCGAAGGACTTTTATCGAACACTGAAGCTTTCTTT.

This clonotype was observed at least ten times. This chain links TRBV30 with TRBJ1-2; D perhaps matches TRBD1 (6 bases). Germline V CDR1 and CDR2: GTSNPN, SVGIG (reference sequence). V was pared by 4 bases and J by 4 bases, with 16 bases between. There are 14 residues in the CDR3. CDR3 in DNA: TGTGCCTGGATGCGGGGGGCCCCTCCCTATGGCTACACCTTC. It is translated as CAWMRGAPPYGYTF. Full variable domain (remainder filled in from reference TRBV30 and TRBJ1-2): SQTIHQWPATLVQPVGSPLSLECTVEGTSNPNLYWYRQAAGRGLQLLFYSVGIGQISSEVPQNLSASRPQDRQFILSSKKLLLSDSGFYLCAWMRGAPPYGYTFGSGTRLTVV.

This clonotype was observed at least ten times. The CDR3 spells CATSGGTGEGGNEQFF. DNA of the CDR3: TGTGCCACCAGCGGCGGGACAGGAGAAGGGGGTAATGAGCAGTTCTTC. The rearrangement joins TRBV15 to TRBJ2-1, with 8 positions matching TRBD1. The CDR3 is 16 amino acids. The germline CDR1 and CDR2 sequences are LNHNV and YYDKDF (reference sequence). With V trimmed by 5 bases and J by 7 bases, 13 bases remained unmatched.

This clonotype was observed many times. The chain has TRBV30 and TRBJ2-1, with 9 bases fitting TRBD2. V gave up 1 base and J gave up 6 bases; unmatched junction bases: 4. There are 14 residues in the CDR3. Germline loops: CDR1 GTSNPN, CDR2 SVGIG (reference sequence). The CDR3 sequence is CAWSGGLALNEQFF. The DNA for the CDR3 is TGTGCCTGGAGTGGGGGACTAGCCCTCAATGAGCAGTTCTTC.

This clonotype was recorded many times. The chain joins TRBV5-1 to TRBJ2-1; D is tentatively TRBD1 or TRBD2 (6 bases each). Deletions cut 1 base from V and 9 bases from J, with 11 bases between. This CDR3 region has 13 residues. Germline V lookup: CDR1 SGHRS, CDR2 YFSETQ. The CDR3 DNA reads as TGCGCCAGCAGCTTGATGGGGGGCACTGAGCAGTTCTTC. Translation gives CASSLMGGTEQFF.

This clonotype was counted only a few times. The V call is TRBV9, the J call TRBJ2-1; 7 bases align to TRBD2. This CDR3 comprises 17 residues. Germline CDR1 SGDLS, CDR2 YYNGEE. With V trimmed by 0 bases and J by 3 bases, 9 bases remained unmatched. The DNA for the CDR3 is TGTGCCAGCAGCGTAGGGGTGGGAGGGACGATCTACAATGAGCAGTTCTTC. It encodes CASSVGVGGTIYNEQFF. Full variable domain (outside the CDR3, taken from reference TRBV9 and TRBJ2-1): DSGVTQTPKHLITATGQRVTLRCSPRSGDLSVYWYQQSLDQGLQFLIQYYNGEERAKGNILERFSAQQFPDLHSELNLSSLELGDSALYFCASSVGVGGTIYNEQFFGPGTRLTVL.